The source of this TCR beta chain is a study of esophageal squamous cell carcinoma under preoperative chemotherapy. Using its own MiXCR run on the PCR reads, TCRdb lists one record per CDR3 protein. The table records 25,000 to 35,000 distinct CDR3 sequences, roughly half of them present only once. The sample's time point: before preoperative PTX-NDP chemotherapy. Trimming took off 3 bases at V and 5 bases at J, with 16 bases between the two ends. This CDR3 is 15 amino acids long. The germline gives CDR1 SGHTA, CDR2 FQGNSA. This clonotype was found many times. The chain is built from TRBV7-2 and TRBJ2-5; a weak D match, TRBD2 (5 bases). This TCR derives from a human donor with esophageal squamous cell carcinoma. The donor label of this sample is uncertain. The sample was acquired from a patient given preoperative chemotherapy. CDR3 nucleotides: TGTGCCAGCAGCTTTCGCGGAGGCGGTCGGGAGACCCAGTACTTC. This translates into CASSFRGGGRETQYF.